This TCR beta chain is from a study of blood T cell repertoires in COVID-19. On the study more broadly: The origin of the acute and convalescent COVID-19 samples was the United States, Italy and Spain. In each case, the material was cDNA or gDNA derived from T cells, B-cell-depleted T cells, or PBMCs.

The CDR3 is 12 amino acids. V lost 6 bases to trimming and J lost 9 bases, with 9 bases between them. Recruited during active infection, patients (from Seattle) were subsequently followed longitudinally. Data came from immunoSEQ multiplex PCR; TCRdb stores just in-frame clones and leaves some out. In the table there are some 140,000 clones, approximately 85% of which are singletons. The clonotype comes from a man aged 55 to 70 with COVID-19, enrolled during active disease. This sequence joins TRBV12-3 or TRBV12-4 and TRBJ2-6, with D perhaps TRBD1 (5 bases). Sequencing was done on a sample of peripheral blood. The CDR3 loop is CASSSQGNVLTF. CDR3 coding DNA: TGTGCCAGCAGCTCCCAGGGCAACGTCCTGACTTTC.